This T cell receptor (beta chain) came from a study of OX40 agonist ivuxolimab in advanced cancers. About the study: The dose-escalation group included hepatocellular carcinoma, melanoma, renal cell carcinoma and head and neck cancer.

The V gene's germline CDR1 is SNHLY and CDR2 FYNNEI. The CDR3 extends over 13 amino acids. With 10 bases removed from V and 2 bases from J, the gap between germline ends came to 14 bases. General observations from the study: Clonal expansion by week 6 occurred in CD4+ and CD8+ blood T cells (at 0.1 to 3.0 mg/kg). Among the lowest levels of clonal expansion were found in partial responders at 0.1-3.0 mg/kg.

For this clone: Its antigen is still unknown.

Profiled with immunoSEQ multiplex PCR; TCRdb holds only in-frame clones, not every one. The table shows some 39,000 clones, with approximately 78% occurring only once. Material: CD4+ or CD8+ T cells sorted from blood, obtained in a trial of the OX40 agonist ivuxolimab. This sequence was found in an adult with an advanced solid tumor such as melanoma, head and neck, liver or kidney cancer. The chain employs TRBV2 and TRBJ2-5; possible D gene TRBD1, 6 bases. The CDR3 DNA is TGTGCCACTTCACAGACAGGACAAGAGACCCAGTACTTC. Its translation: CATSQTGQETQYF.